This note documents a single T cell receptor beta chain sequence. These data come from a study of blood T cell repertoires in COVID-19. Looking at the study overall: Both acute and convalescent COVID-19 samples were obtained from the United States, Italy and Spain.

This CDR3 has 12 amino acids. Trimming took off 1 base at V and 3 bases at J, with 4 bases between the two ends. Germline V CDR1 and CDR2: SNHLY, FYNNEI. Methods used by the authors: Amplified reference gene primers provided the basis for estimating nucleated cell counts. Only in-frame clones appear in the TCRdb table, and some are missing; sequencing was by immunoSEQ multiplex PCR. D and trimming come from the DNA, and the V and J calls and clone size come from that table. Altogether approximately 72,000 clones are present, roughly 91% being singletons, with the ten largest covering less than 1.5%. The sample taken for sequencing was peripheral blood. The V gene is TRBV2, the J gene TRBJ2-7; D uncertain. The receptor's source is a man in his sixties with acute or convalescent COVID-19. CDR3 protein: CASSEDIYEQYF. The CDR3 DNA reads TGTGCCAGCAGTGAAGACATCTACGAGCAGTACTTC.